The rows below give T cell receptor beta chains drawn from one sample of a study of a mutant IDH1 vaccine in newly diagnosed glioma. No cognate antigen is known for these TCRs. TCRdb keeps only in-frame clones here, not all; method: immunoSEQ multiplex PCR. Altogether approximately 60,000 clones are present, roughly 80% being singletons, with the ten largest covering approximately 3.4%. The specimen comprised PBMCs, sampled from a glioma patient whose treatment included an IDH1 peptide vaccine. These receptors were obtained from a woman aged 45-65 years with glioma. Both conserved end residues are part of each CDR3. The D gene is left open where the match is weak. Not all rows give a size; the values are once, few, many and, for expanded clones, a class.

>few|TRBJ2-1|TRBV2|TRBD2
CASSDWTSDNEQFF
TGTGCCAGCAGTGATTGGACTAGCGACAATGAGCAGTTCTTC
>.|TRBJ2-5|TRBV27|TRBD2
CASSLRPSGGETQYF
TGTGCCAGCAGTCTAAGGCCTAGCGGGGGTGAGACCCAGTACTTC
>.|TRBJ1-4|TRBV7-6|TRBD1
CASSLARKKQGASEKLFF
TGTGCCAGCAGCTTAGCAAGGAAAAAACAGGGGGCGAGCGAAAAACTGTTTTTT
>.|TRBJ2-7|TRBV5-8|.
CAQSEPGITYEQYF
TGTGCCCAATCCGAGCCGGGGATTACCTACGAGCAGTACTTC
>.|TRBJ2-7|TRBV4-1|.
CASSQVRGMDEQYF
TGCGCCAGCAGCCAAGTCCGAGGTATGGACGAGCAGTACTTC
>.|TRBJ1-1|TRBV2|.
CASSPSGRTGTEAFF
TGTGCCAGCAGCCCCTCGGGGAGAACCGGCACTGAAGCTTTCTTT
>.|TRBJ2-3|TRBV5-4|.
CASSLGTPLGTDTQYF
TGTGCCAGCAGCTTGGGGACCCCCCTAGGCACAGATACGCAGTATTTT
>.|TRBJ2-7|TRBV19|TRBD1
CASSAPGTGPQYF
TGTGCCAGTAGTGCACCCGGGACAGGGCCGCAGTACTTC
>.|TRBJ2-3|TRBV4-2|TRBD2
CASSQDGAGGGSDTQYF
TGTGCCAGCAGCCAAGATGGTGCCGGGGGGGGGTCAGATACGCAGTATTTT
>.|TRBJ1-2|TRBV9|.
CASSLDRNYGYTF
TGTGCCAGCAGCCTTGACAGAAACTATGGCTACACCTTC
>.|TRBJ2-7|TRBV11-3|.
CATSGQPLEQYF
TGTGCCACCAGCGGACAGCCCCTCGAGCAGTACTTC
>.|TRBJ1-2|TRBV27|.
CASRYRENYGYTF
TGTGCCAGCAGGTACAGAGAAAACTATGGCTACACCTTC
>.|TRBJ1-5|TRBV7-2|.
CASSQEAEAPQHF
TGTGCCAGCAGCCAAGAGGCGGAGGCGCCCCAGCATTTT
>.|TRBJ2-7|TRBV6-5|.
CASSSSAAYEQYF
TGTGCCAGCAGTTCATCGGCCGCCTACGAGCAGTACTTC
>.|TRBJ1-2|TRBV7-3|.
CASSNRLYGYTF
TGTGCCAGCAGTAATCGACTCTATGGCTACACCTTC
>once|TRBJ1-5|TRBV6-4|TRBD1
CASSESGGRTQHF
TGTGCCAGCAGTGAATCAGGGGGGAGGACCCAGCATTTT
>.|TRBJ1-1|TRBV28|TRBD1
CASQGGRVTEAFF
TGTGCCAGTCAAGGGGGCAGGGTAACTGAAGCTTTCTTT
>once|TRBJ2-7|TRBV7-9|.
CASLGPLSYEQYF
TGTGCCAGCCTCGGACCTCTCTCCTACGAGCAGTACTTC
>.|TRBJ2-4|TRBV5-4|TRBD1
CASSLANRGKSKNIQYF
TGTGCCAGCAGCTTGGCCAACAGGGGAAAGTCCAAAAACATTCAGTACTTC
>.|TRBJ2-7|TRBV5-1|.
CASSLLGTHPAGEQYF
TGCGCCAGCAGCTTGTTGGGGACCCATCCGGCGGGCGAGCAGTACTTC
>.|TRBJ1-5|TRBV19|.
CASSATGAGNQPQHF
TGTGCCAGTAGTGCCACCGGGGCCGGCAATCAGCCCCAGCATTTT
>.|TRBJ2-1|TRBV9|TRBD2
CASSVVGTSGAGEQFF
TGTGCCAGCAGCGTAGTGGGGACTAGCGGTGCGGGTGAGCAGTTCTTC
>.|TRBJ1-3|TRBV19|TRBD1
CASKQGAAGNTIYF
TGTGCCAGTAAACAGGGGGCGGCTGGAAACACCATATATTTT
>.|TRBJ2-3|TRBV9|TRBD2
CASSVSGGGADTQYF
TGTGCCAGCAGCGTAAGCGGGGGAGGCGCAGATACGCAGTATTTT
>.|TRBJ2-6|TRBV2|TRBD2
CASSERLAGGVSSGANVLTF
TGTGCCAGCAGTGAAAGGCTAGCGGGGGGGGTAAGCTCTGGGGCCAACGTCCTGACTTTC
>.|TRBJ2-1|TRBV4-3|.
CASSQEGTSINEQFF
TGCGCCAGCAGCCAAGAAGGGACGAGCATTAATGAGCAGTTCTTC
>.|TRBJ1-6|TRBV5-8|TRBD1
CASSLADRDSAPLHF
TGTGCCAGCAGCTTGGCGGACAGGGATTCAGCACCCCTCCACTTT
>.|TRBJ2-3|TRBV7-9|.
CASSLGLRPTDTQYF
TGTGCCAGCAGCTTAGGTCTACGTCCCACAGATACGCAGTATTTT
>.|TRBJ1-1|TRBV19|.
CASSIGSVAKEAFF
TGTGCCAGTAGTATAGGTTCGGTGGCAAAGGAAGCTTTCTTT
>once|TRBJ1-6|TRBV5-1|.
CASSLEGQRGYNSPLHF
TGCGCCAGCAGCTTGGAGGGGCAAAGGGGATATAATTCACCCCTCCACTTT
>once|TRBJ1-2|TRBV19|TRBD1
CASMGGQGGLHGYTF
TGTGCCAGTATGGGGGGACAGGGGGGGCTCCATGGCTACACCTTC
>.|TRBJ1-4|TRBV7-9|.
CASTDITNEKLFF
TGTGCCAGCACTGATATAACTAATGAAAAACTGTTTTTT
>.|TRBJ1-2|TRBV27|.
CASSKTGNYGYTF
TGTGCCAGCAGTAAAACTGGAAACTATGGCTACACCTTC
>.|TRBJ1-5|TRBV7-2|.
CASSLGAGNQPQHF
TGTGCCAGCAGCTTAGGGGCAGGCAATCAGCCCCAGCATTTT
>.|TRBJ1-1|TRBV29-1|.
CSPSRGETEAFF
TGCAGCCCCTCTCGAGGCGAAACTGAAGCTTTCTTT
>.|TRBJ2-7|TRBV7-2|.
CASSLGSENYEQYF
TGTGCCAGCAGCTTAGGTAGCGAAAACTACGAGCAGTACTTC
>.|TRBJ1-1|TRBV27|.
CASRGQGRETEAFF
TGTGCCAGCAGAGGCCAGGGAAGGGAGACTGAAGCTTTCTTT
>few|TRBJ2-2|TRBV9|.
CASSSGNTGELFF
TGTGCCAGCAGCAGCGGGAACACCGGGGAGCTGTTTTTT
>.|TRBJ2-7|TRBV6-6|.
CASSSQGGLDEQYF
TGTGCCAGCAGTTCTCAGGGTGGGCTAGACGAGCAGTACTTC
>.|TRBJ2-7|TRBV4-1|TRBD2
CASSQGLTSGGYEQYF
TGCGCCAGCAGCCAAGGCCTGACTAGCGGGGGTTACGAGCAGTACTTC
>.|TRBJ1-6|TRBV7-2|.
CASSPDVSPLHF
TGTGCCAGCAGCCCAGATGTTTCACCCCTCCACTTT
>.|TRBJ2-7|TRBV6-5|TRBD1
CASSPRTGHYEQYF
TGTGCCAGCAGTCCACGGACAGGCCACTACGAGCAGTACTTC
>.|TRBJ1-1|TRBV9|.
CASSVDQQGNTEAFF
TGTGCCAGCAGCGTAGATCAACAGGGGAACACTGAAGCTTTCTTT
>.|TRBJ2-5|TRBV9|.
CASSVDGGAKTQYF
TGTGCCAGCAGCGTAGATGGGGGGGCAAAGACCCAGTACTTC
>.|TRBJ2-7|TRBV19|.
CASSPWDTDYEQYF
TGTGCCAGTAGCCCATGGGACACTGACTACGAGCAGTACTTC
>.|TRBJ1-1|TRBV5-1|.
CASSNTGGNTEAFF
TGCGCCAGCAGTAACACGGGGGGGAACACTGAAGCTTTCTTT
>.|TRBJ1-1|TRBV6-4|.
CASAAEENTEAFF
TGTGCCAGCGCTGCGGAAGAGAACACTGAAGCTTTCTTT
>.|TRBJ1-5|TRBV19|.
CASSIVSGEWNQPQHF
TGTGCCAGTAGTATAGTGTCAGGGGAATGGAATCAGCCCCAGCATTTT
>few|TRBJ1-2|TRBV9|.
CASSAVTNYGYTF
TGTGCCAGCAGCGCAGTGACTAACTATGGCTACACCTTC
>.|TRBJ2-2|TRBV7-9|.
CASSSGPGRTGELFF
TGTGCCAGCAGCTCCGGCCCCGGGCGTACCGGGGAGCTGTTTTTT
>.|TRBJ2-7|TRBV28|TRBD2
CASSFERGYEQYF
TGTGCCAGCAGTTTCGAGCGGGGGTACGAGCAGTACTTC
>.|TRBJ1-1|TRBV27|.
CASSGRDRSPEAFF
TGTGCCAGCAGTGGCAGGGACCGGAGCCCTGAAGCTTTCTTT
>few|TRBJ1-2|TRBV28|.
CANFGAIGYTF
TGTGCCAACTTTGGGGCGATAGGCTACACCTTC